A single sample gave rise to the 4 T cell receptor beta chains below, sequenced in a study of blood T cells in healthy people across ages. With a J-beta primer mix and a sample-barcoded 5' primer, a second PCR ran about 6 to 11 cycles. TCRdb re-analysed the 5' RACE reads in MiXCR, keeping a single row per CDR3 protein. Among about 780,000 distinct CDR3 sequences listed, roughly 46% were seen once. The sample was blood. The receptor source for this set is a man older than 75 in good health.

This clonotype showed up just a few times. The chain recombines TRBV6-6 with TRBJ2-6; 8 bases are shared with TRBD1. With 7 bases clipped from V and 2 bases from J, the junction kept 7 bases outside the gene matches. Per the germline V gene, CDR1 is MNHNY and CDR2 is SVGAGI (reference sequence). The CDR3 is 16 residues long. The chain's CDR3 is CASTVQTGAGANVLTF. The CDR3 DNA reads TGTGCCAGCACCGTCCAGACAGGGGCTGGGGCCAACGTCCTGACTTTC.

The DNA for the CDR3 is TGTGCCAGCAGCCTCCGACAGGACTATGGCTACACCTTC. This gives the protein CASSLRQDYGYTF. The chain recombines TRBV12-3 or TRBV12-4 with TRBJ1-2, with a possible D match to TRBD1 (6 bases). This CDR3 has 13 amino acids. V was clipped by 6 bases and J by 3 bases, with 11 bases between them.

Comment on this clonotype: One junction end does not reproduce the germline sequence, and a read error may be involved. The V and J genes are TRBV11-2 and TRBJ2-4; D may be TRBD2 (6 bases). The end of the DNA is better explained by TRBJ2-7, so the J call may be wrong. Germline V gene sequence: CDR1 SGHAT, CDR2 FQNNGV. The CDR3 extends over 20 amino acids. CDR3 coding DNA: TGTGCCCGCAGCTTAGATCCATGGACACAAATGACTAGTCTCTTTTACGAGCAGTACTTC. It yields the protein CARSLDPWTQMTSLFYEQYF.

About this clonotype: A read error may be the cause here, since a much bigger clone is one base away. The DNA for the CDR3 is TGTGTCAGCAGCTTAGTTGCGGGAGGGCCCGTCGAGCAGTACTTC. This codes for CVSSLVAGGPVEQYF. The gene calls are TRBV7-2 and TRBJ2-7, with 9 bases that match TRBD2. CDR3 length: 15 amino acids. Germline CDR1 is SGHTA and CDR2 is FQGNSA.